The T cell receptor beta chain described here comes from a study of radiotherapy plus CTLA-4 blockade in lung cancer. Study details: Objective responses were seen in about a sixth of patients, disease control in 31%.

Germline CDR1 SGHDN, CDR2 FVKESK. V shed 4 bases, J shed 5 bases, and the junction held 5 bases outside the gene matches. The CDR3 contains 14 residues. As concerns this clone: Its antigen is not identified.

Study-level findings and limits: TCR clones of tumor origin grew in blood after radiotherapy plus ipilimumab.

With ipilimumab providing CTLA-4 blockade, focal radiation was administered to patients who had chemo-refractory metastatic non-small-cell lung cancer. Clones were sequenced by immunoSEQ multiplex PCR, and TCRdb holds only the in-frame ones, with some missing. The profile covers 25,000 to 30,000 clones, with 77% appearing a single time and approximately 24% taken by the ten largest. The material sequenced was peripheral blood, taken from a patient treated with radiotherapy plus ipilimumab. The source is a human donor with non-small cell lung cancer that progressed on radiotherapy plus ipilimumab. The rearrangement uses TRBV14 and TRBJ2-3; TRBD2 matches 8 bases. The CDR3 DNA reads TGTGCCAGCAGCCTACTAGCGGTGGGAGATACGCAGTATTTT. Translating it yields CASSLLAVGDTQYF.